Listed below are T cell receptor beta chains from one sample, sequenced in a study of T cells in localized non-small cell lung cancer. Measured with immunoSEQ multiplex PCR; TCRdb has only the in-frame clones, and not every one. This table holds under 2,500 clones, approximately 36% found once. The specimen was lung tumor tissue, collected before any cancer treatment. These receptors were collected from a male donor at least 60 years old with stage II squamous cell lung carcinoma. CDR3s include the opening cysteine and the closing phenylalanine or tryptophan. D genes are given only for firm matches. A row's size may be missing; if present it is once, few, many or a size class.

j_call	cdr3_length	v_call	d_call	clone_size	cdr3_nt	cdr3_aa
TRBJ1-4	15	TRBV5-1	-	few	TGCGCCAGCAGCCTACTGAGGGGAGGTGGTGAAAAACTGTTTTTT	CASSLLRGGGEKLFF
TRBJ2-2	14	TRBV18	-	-	TGTGCCAGCTCACTGAGAGCTAACACCGGGGAGCTGTTTTTT	CASSLRANTGELFF
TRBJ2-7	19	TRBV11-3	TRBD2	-	TGTGCCAGCAGCTCCCTCCTCTTAGTTCCGGGACTAGGGCATTACGAGCAGTACTTC	CASSSLLLVPGLGHYEQYF
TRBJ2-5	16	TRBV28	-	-	TGTGCCAGCAGTTTTAATATACGGACCGCCTCCGAGACCCAGTACTTC	CASSFNIRTASETQYF
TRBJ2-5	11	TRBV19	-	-	TGTGCCAGTAGTATTGAGGAGACCCAGTACTTC	CASSIEETQYF
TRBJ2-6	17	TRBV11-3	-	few	TGTGCCAGCAGCTTAGTCGCAGGAATATCTGGGGCCAACGTCCTGACTTTC	CASSLVAGISGANVLTF
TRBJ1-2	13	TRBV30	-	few	TGTGCCTGGAGTGAGGGGAGTGCCGGGGGCTACACCTTC	CAWSEGSAGGYTF
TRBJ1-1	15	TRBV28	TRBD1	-	TGTGCCAGCAGTTCGGACAGGGGGCTGGACACTGAAGCTTTCTTT	CASSSDRGLDTEAFF
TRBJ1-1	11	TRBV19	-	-	TGTGCCAGTGCGATTCAGGGTCGGGCTTTCTTT	CASAIQGRAFF
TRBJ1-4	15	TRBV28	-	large	TGTGCCAGCAGTTTCGAACAGGGTGCTAATGAAAAACTGTTTTTT	CASSFEQGANEKLFF
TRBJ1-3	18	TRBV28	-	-	TGTGCCAGCAGCACTTACTCACCCCCTACGGATTCTGGAAACACCATATATTTT	CASSTYSPPTDSGNTIYF
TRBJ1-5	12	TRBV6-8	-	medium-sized	TGTGCCAGCACCGAGGGCAATCAGCCCCAGCATTTT	CASTEGNQPQHF
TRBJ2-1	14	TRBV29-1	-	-	TGCAGCGTCCCCCCCGGGACGGATTACAATGAGCAGTTCTTC	CSVPPGTDYNEQFF
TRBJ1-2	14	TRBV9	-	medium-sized	TGTGCCAGCAGGCTACAGGGTAGCAACTATGGCTACACCTTC	CASRLQGSNYGYTF
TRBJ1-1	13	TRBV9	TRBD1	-	TGTGCCAGCAGCGTTACAGGGGACTCTGAAGCTTTCTTT	CASSVTGDSEAFF
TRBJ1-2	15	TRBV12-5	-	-	TGTGCTAGTGGTGGATCGGACAGCACGACCAGTGGCTACACCTTC	CASGGSDSTTSGYTF
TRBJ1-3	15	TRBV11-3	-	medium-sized	TGTGCCAGCAGCTCCAGGGCCTACTCTGGAAACACCATATATTTT	CASSSRAYSGNTIYF
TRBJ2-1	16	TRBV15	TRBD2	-	TGTGCCACCAGCAGGGATCGACTAGCGGGACATTTGGAGCAGTTCTTC	CATSRDRLAGHLEQFF
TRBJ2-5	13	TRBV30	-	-	TGTGCCTGGAGTGTGATCGGGGCAGAGACCCAGTACTTC	CAWSVIGAETQYF
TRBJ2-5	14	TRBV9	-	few	TGTGCCAGCACTGCCCGACTTGGGCAAGAGACCCAGTACTTC	CASTARLGQETQYF
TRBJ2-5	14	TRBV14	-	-	TGTGCCAGCAGCCAAGATCGGGTACAAGAGACCCAGTACTTC	CASSQDRVQETQYF
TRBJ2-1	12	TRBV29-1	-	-	TGCAGCGTTGACGGGACTCTGGGGGAGCAGTTCTTC	CSVDGTLGEQFF
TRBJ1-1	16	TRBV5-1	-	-	TGCGCCAGCCAATCTCAGGGGATCAATTCGAACACTGAAGCTTTCTTT	CASQSQGINSNTEAFF
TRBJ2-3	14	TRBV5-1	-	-	TGCGCCAGCAGCTTGGCGGAGAGCACAGATACGCAGTATTTT	CASSLAESTDTQYF
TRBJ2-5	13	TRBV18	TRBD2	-	TGTGCCAGCTCCTGGCGGGAGAAAGAGACCCAGTACTTC	CASSWREKETQYF
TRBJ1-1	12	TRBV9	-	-	TGTGCCAGCAGCGGCCCCAGTAAGCAAGCTTTCTTT	CASSGPSKQAFF
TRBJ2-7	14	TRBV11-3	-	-	TGTGCCAGCAGCTTGGGCGTGGCTGGGTACGAGCAGTACTTC	CASSLGVAGYEQYF
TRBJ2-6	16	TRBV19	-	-	TGTGCCAGTAGGGGGGGCCCATCGGCTGGGGCCAACGTCCTGACTTTC	CASRGGPSAGANVLTF
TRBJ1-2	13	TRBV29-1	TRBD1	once	TGCAGCGTAGATGGTGGGGACAGCTATGGCTACACCTTC	CSVDGGDSYGYTF
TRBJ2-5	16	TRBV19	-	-	TGTGCCAGTAGTGGTCGACAGGGAGCGGGGAGAGAGACCCAGTACTTC	CASSGRQGAGRETQYF
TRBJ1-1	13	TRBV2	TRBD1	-	TGTGCCAGCAGTGAGCGCAGGGGGGGTGAAGCTTTCTTT	CASSERRGGEAFF
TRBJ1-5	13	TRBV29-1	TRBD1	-	TGCAGCGTTGCTTCGACAGGGGATCAGCCCCAGCATTTT	CSVASTGDQPQHF
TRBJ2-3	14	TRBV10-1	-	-	TGCGCCAGCAGTGAGTCCGACTCACCAGATACGCAGTATTTT	CASSESDSPDTQYF
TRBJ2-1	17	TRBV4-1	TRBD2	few	TGCGCCAGCAGCCAAGAGAGCGGGAGGAACGCCTACAATGAGCAGTTCTTC	CASSQESGRNAYNEQFF
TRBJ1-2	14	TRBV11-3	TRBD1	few	TGTGCCAGCAGCTCCGAGACAGGGGGCCGGGGCTACACCTTC	CASSSETGGRGYTF
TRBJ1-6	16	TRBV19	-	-	TGTGCCAGTAGTATAATGGGGCCAACGCATAATTCACCCCTCCACTTT	CASSIMGPTHNSPLHF
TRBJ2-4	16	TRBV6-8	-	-	TGTGCCAGCAGTTACATAAGCCTACTCGCCAAAAACATTCAGTACTTC	CASSYISLLAKNIQYF